This T cell receptor beta chain was identified in a study of blood T cell repertoires in COVID-19. Overall study: COVID-19 samples from acute and convalescent phases originated in the United States, Italy and Spain. T cells, B-cell-depleted T cells, or PBMCs supplied cDNA or gDNA.

The CDR3 is 11 residues long. In the source study's methods: Reference gene primers were amplified, and this amplification served to estimate nucleated cell counts. Profiled with immunoSEQ multiplex PCR; TCRdb holds only in-frame clones, not every one. For V, J and clone size, that table is used; D and trimming come from the DNA. The sample has about 210,000 clones; around four fifths are singletons. Clinical history reported by participants formed the basis on which cohorts were assigned. V is TRBV1 and J is TRBJ2-7; the table's TRBD2 call for D was not verified on the DNA. TRBV1 is a recognized pseudogene. Sequenced input: PBMCs or T cells enriched from blood (not recorded which). This clonotype was sampled from a man aged 40-49 years who had recovered from COVID-19. CDR3 protein: CTSSQEAEQYF. In nucleotides, the CDR3 is TGCACCAGCAGCCAAGAAGCCGAGCAGTACTTC.